The 4 T cell receptor beta chains reported below all come from one sample, sequenced in a study of blood T cell repertoires in COVID-19. Clones were read by immunoSEQ multiplex PCR, and TCRdb kept only the in-frame ones, dropping some. The repertoire has some 110,000 clones, 70% to 90% of them found once; the top ten carry approximately 1.5%. What was sequenced was peripheral blood. These receptors were taken from a man aged 35 to 55 with acute or convalescent COVID-19.

The sample holds a few counts of this clone. The gene calls are TRBV6-6 and TRBJ1-2; D gene uncertain. Trimming shortened V by 5 bases and J by 4 bases, and 11 bases separated the two germline ends. Germline values: CDR1 MNHNY, CDR2 SVGAGI (reference sequence). The CDR3 contains 13 residues. The CDR3: CASSPRHGYGYTF. DNA for the CDR3: TGTGCCAGCAGTCCCAGACATGGCTATGGCTACACCTTC.

The chain couples TRBV6-1 to TRBJ2-1; TRBD2 matches 11 bases. Losses at the gene ends were 4 bases for V and 3 bases for J; bases not matched to a gene: 5. Germline-derived CDR1 and CDR2 are MNHNS and SASEGT. CDR3 length: 16 amino acids. The CDR3 protein is CASSGTSGPLYNEQFF. CDR3 nucleotide sequence: TGTGCCAGCAGTGGGACTAGCGGGCCCCTCTACAATGAGCAGTTCTTC.

This rearrangement joins TRBV11-1 to TRBJ2-7, with a possible D match to TRBD2 (5 bases). V was pared by 1 base and J by 8 bases, with 9 bases between. The CDR3 has 12 amino acids. The V gene's germline CDR1 is SGHAT and CDR2 FQDESV (reference sequence). The CDR3 nucleotides read TGTGCCAGCAGCTTAGGGACTCGCAAGCAGTACTTC. As protein: CASSLGTRKQYF. Complete variable domain (other parts from reference TRBV11-1 and TRBJ2-7): EAEVAQSPRYKITEKSQAVAFWCDPISGHATLYWYRQILGQGPELLVQFQDESVVDDSQLPKDRFSAERLKGVDSTLKIQPAELGDSAMYLCASSLGTRKQYFGPGTRLTVT.

This clone was observed a handful of times. The chain carries TRBV19 and TRBJ2-7; 7 nucleotides line up with TRBD1. The CDR3 is made up of 11 amino acids. Germline V CDR1 and CDR2: LNHDA, SQIVND (reference sequence). V gave up 11 bases and J gave up 5 bases; unmatched junction bases: 6. The CDR3 here is CASGDRNEQYF. CDR3 in DNA: TGTGCCTCCGGGGACAGAAACGAGCAGTACTTC.